These 29 T cell receptor beta chains share one sample of origin, sequenced in a study of CD8+CD57+ T cells in acquired aplastic anemia. It was genomic DNA that served as the template for profiling TCR beta VDJ and CDR3. TCRdb re-analysed the reads in MiXCR, keeping a single row per CDR3 protein. Among about 160,000 distinct CDR3 sequences, 45% to 55% were seen once, and the ten largest hold roughly 2.8%. Whoever was chosen for sequencing had shown CD8+CD57+ cell expansion by flow cytometry. The sample consisted of sorted CD4+, CD8+, or CD8+CD57+ T cells (not recorded which) from PBMCs. All receptors come from a human donor with aplastic anemia.

The count of this clonotype is one. J is TRBJ2-3 and V is TRBV24-1; 10 bases are shared with TRBD2. Germline loops: CDR1 KGHDR, CDR2 SFDVKD. With V trimmed by 7 bases and J by 3 bases, 3 bases remained unmatched. The CDR3 has 14 residues. DNA of the CDR3: TGTGCCACCAGACTTAGCGGGGGGACAGATACGCAGTATTTT. This codes for CATRLSGGTDTQYF.

This clonotype occurred many times. The chain uses TRBV20-1 and TRBJ1-2; no clear D. The CDR3 covers 13 residues. V was cut by 1 base and J by 1 base, with 7 bases left in between. Germline V gene sequence: CDR1 DFQATT, CDR2 SNEGSKA (reference sequence). DNA of the CDR3: TGCAGTGCTAGAGTCGGAGATAACTATGGCTACACCTTC. As protein: CSARVGDNYGYTF.

This clonotype was found many times. The chain uses TRBV15 and TRBJ2-1; TRBD2 agrees at 10 bases. CDR1 is LNHNV, CDR2 YYDKDF, per germline (reference sequence). This CDR3 is built from 15 residues. After removal of 5 bases from V and 9 bases from J, the junction contained 10 bases not matched to a gene. The CDR3: CATSRLAGEAGEQFF. In nucleotides, the CDR3 is TGTGCCACCAGCCGGCTAGCGGGAGAAGCCGGTGAGCAGTTCTTC.

As regards this clonotype: A much bigger clone sits one base away, suggesting this may be a read error. The rearrangement uses TRBV7-3 and TRBJ2-3; no reliable D call. Germline CDR1 and CDR2: SGHTA and FQGTGA. Deletions cut 7 bases from V and 0 bases from J, with 2 bases between. The CDR3 contains 11 residues. The CDR3 bases are TGTGCCAGCACTAGCACAGATACGCAGTATTTT. Protein: CASTSTDTQYF.

This clonotype was seen many times. CDR3 in DNA: TGCAGTGCTAGAGATCGAGCCTCCTACGAGCAGTACTTC. Its protein product is CSARDRASYEQYF. The genes are TRBV20-1 and TRBJ2-7; D is ambiguous. Trimming stripped 0 bases from V and 0 bases from J, with 6 bases between. Germline V lookup: CDR1 DFQATT, CDR2 SNEGSKA (reference sequence). The length of the CDR3 is 13 residues.

The rearrangement uses TRBV19 and TRBJ1-6; a weak D match, TRBD1 (5 bases). Germline loops: CDR1 LNHDA, CDR2 SQIVND (reference sequence). Trimming stripped 7 bases from V and 10 bases from J, with 14 bases between. The CDR3 spans 13 residues. CDR3 sequence reads: CASTREGSSPLHF. The CDR3 DNA reads TGTGCCAGTACCAGGGAGGGCTCGTCACCCCTCCACTTT.

With respect to this clonotype: This could be a read error, since a much larger clone is one nucleotide away. The chain employs TRBV5-1 and TRBJ1-1; possible D gene TRBD1, 5 bases. Germline lookup yields CDR1 SGHRS and CDR2 YFSETQ. This CDR3 is built from 15 residues. DNA for the CDR3: TGCGCCAGCAGTTTGGTGGCACAGGAGGGGACTGAAGCTTTCTTT. Protein: CASSLVAQEGTEAFF.

This clonotype appeared a few times. Without the conserved terminal phenylalanine or tryptophan, this CDR3 likely stems from a read error. V and J are TRBV19 and TRBJ2-5, with D possibly TRBD2 on 6 matching bases. Per the germline V gene, CDR1 is LNHDA and CDR2 is SQIVND (reference sequence). The CDR3 length is 15 residues. The V end lost 1 base, the J end lost 0 bases, and 9 bases lay between the germline ends. The CDR3 bases are TGTGCCAGTAGTATAGCCGGCGGGGACCAAGAGACCCAGTACCTC. Translating it yields CASSIAGGDQETQYL.

V is TRBV4-1 and J is TRBJ2-3; possibly TRBD1 for D (6 bases). CDR3 size: 17 residues. Germline CDR1 reads MGHRA; CDR2 reads YSYEKL. The V and J ends lost 6 bases and 1 base respectively, with 20 bases between them. CDR3 protein: CASSGLGLGGGTDTQYF. CDR3 nucleotide sequence: TGCGCCAGCAGTGGACTCGGTTTAGGGGGAGGCACAGATACGCAGTATTTT.

There are a few counts of this clonotype. The chain uses TRBV25-1 and TRBJ2-3, with D uncertain. Germline V gene lookup returns CDR1 MGHDK and CDR2 SYGVNS. The V gene lost 4 bases and the J gene lost 0 bases, with 5 bases spanning the gap. The CDR3 runs to 13 residues. CDR3 sequence: CASSVDSTDTQYF. The DNA of the CDR3 is TGTGCCAGCAGTGTTGACAGCACAGATACGCAGTATTTT.

The rearrangement joins TRBV6-2 or TRBV6-3 to TRBJ2-2; no reliable D call. V gave up 2 bases and J gave up 0 bases, with 7 bases separating them. Germline assignment: CDR1 MNHEY and CDR2 SVGEGT. The CDR3 is 15 residues long. CDR3 DNA sequence: TGTGCCAGCAGTTACAGGACGGCGAACACCGGGGAGCTGTTTTTT. Translation: CASSYRTANTGELFF.

The rearrangement joins TRBV11-2 to TRBJ1-2; possibly TRBD1 for D (6 bases). This CDR3 region has 15 residues. Germline-derived CDR1 and CDR2 are SGHAT and FQNNGV. V shed 0 bases and J shed 0 bases, with 8 bases lying between them. The CDR3 nucleotides read TGTGCCAGCAGCTTAGATGGACAGCCTAACTATGGCTACACCTTC. Translated: CASSLDGQPNYGYTF.

The rearrangement links TRBV11-2 to TRBJ2-1; D gene ambiguous. From germline, CDR1 is SGHAT and CDR2 FQNNGV. Trimming pared 5 bases from V and 0 bases from J, leaving 8 bases between. This CDR3 comprises 14 residues. The CDR3 DNA reads TGTGCCAGCAGCCGCCCCGGCTCCTACAATGAGCAGTTCTTC. Translating gives CASSRPGSYNEQFF.

The V call is TRBV20-1, the J call TRBJ2-1; D gene unclear. Trimming took off 0 bases at V and 5 bases at J, with 5 bases between the two ends. CDR3 length: 12 residues. CDR1 and CDR2 from the germline V gene are DFQATT and SNEGSKA (reference sequence). CDR3 nucleotides: TGCAGTGCTAGAGAGCGGAACAATGAGCAGTTCTTC. Its protein product is CSARERNNEQFF.

This chain uses TRBV7-4 with TRBJ2-3; tentatively, D is TRBD1 or TRBD2 (5 bases each). This CDR3 contains 15 residues. The germline gives CDR1 SGHVT, CDR2 SQSDAQ. V was cut by 10 bases and J by 0 bases, with 17 bases left in between. CDR3 in amino acids: CATSDARDSTDTQYF. DNA for the CDR3: TGTGCCACCAGTGATGCCCGGGACAGCACAGATACGCAGTATTTT.

The chain links TRBV9 to TRBJ1-1; no clear D gene. The CDR3 has 13 residues. Germline values: CDR1 SGDLS, CDR2 YYNGEE. V was cut by 5 bases and J by 0 bases, with 8 bases left in between. CDR3 protein: CASRRSVNTEAFF. As DNA, the CDR3 is TGTGCCAGCAGGAGGAGCGTGAACACTGAAGCTTTCTTT.

This clonotype came up once. V usage is TRBV5-5 and J usage is TRBJ2-3, with TRBD2 identical over 9 bases. The CDR3 has 15 residues. J gave up 11 bases and V 0 bases, and 10 bases lay outside the gene matches. Germline CDR1 and CDR2: SGHKS and YYEKEE (reference sequence). The CDR3: CASSLAVGLANEQYF. The CDR3, as DNA: TGTGCCAGCAGCTTGGCCGTAGGACTAGCGAATGAGCAGTATTTT.

This clonotype was observed at least ten times. The CDR3 DNA sequence: TGCGCCAGCAGCTTGTGGGAGAGCTCCTACGAGCAGTACTTC. Translation gives CASSLWESSYEQYF. This chain joins TRBV5-1 and TRBJ2-7; the D gene is possibly TRBD2 (5 bases). Trimming left V 1 base short and J 0 bases short, with 8 bases between. Germline V gene sequence: CDR1 SGHRS, CDR2 YFSETQ. This CDR3 comprises 14 residues.

The chain couples TRBV7-9 to TRBJ1-1; D is unclear. Per germline, CDR1 SEHNR and CDR2 FQNEAQ (reference sequence). The CDR3 consists of 14 residues. V dropped 2 bases and J dropped 1 base, with 8 bases sitting between them. The CDR3 nucleotides read TGTGCCAGCAGCTTACCAGGACGGAACACTGAAGCTTTCTTT. Translating gives CASSLPGRNTEAFF.

Notes on this clonotype: A read error is possible here, since a much larger clone lies one base away. This sequence joins TRBV11-2 and TRBJ1-6, with TRBD1 identical over 7 bases. The CDR3 has 15 amino acids. CDR1 SGHAT and CDR2 FQNNGV come from the germline V gene. V shed 5 bases and J 6 bases; nucleotides not matched to a gene: 7. The CDR3 region is CASSPRTGVNSPLHF. CDR3 DNA sequence: TGTGCCAGCAGCCCCCGGACAGGCGTTAATTCACCCCTCCACTTT.

The V gene is TRBV29-1, the J gene TRBJ1-2, with unresolved D. Trimming pared 0 bases from V and 1 base from J, leaving 9 bases between. CDR1 is SQVTM and CDR2 is ANQGSEA in the germline V gene. The CDR3 contains 14 residues. CDR3 bases: TGCAGCGTTGAAGATCGGGCAATTAACTATGGCTACACCTTC. This translates into CSVEDRAINYGYTF.

This clonotype turned up a few times. This chain uses TRBV29-1 with TRBJ2-7, with 13 positions matching TRBD2. The CDR3 is 17 amino acids. The germline CDR1 and CDR2 sequences are SQVTM and ANQGSEA. V dropped 6 bases and J dropped 0; count of bases not matched to a gene: 11. The CDR3 nucleotides read TGCAGCGTGGCCGGGACTAGCGGGATTTCCTTCTCCTACGAGCAGTACTTC. It codes for CSVAGTSGISFSYEQYF.

This clonotype was observed many times. V gene TRBV7-2 combines with J gene TRBJ2-3; TRBD2 matches at 12 bases. V shed 5 bases and J 0 bases; nucleotides not matched to a gene: 6. This CDR3 comprises 17 residues. Germline V gives CDR1 SGHTA, CDR2 FQGNSA. The CDR3 loop is CASSPRTSGVSTDTQYF. The DNA of the CDR3 is TGTGCCAGCAGCCCGAGGACTAGCGGGGTTAGCACAGATACGCAGTATTTT.

This clonotype was detected ten times or more. This chain links TRBV19 with TRBJ1-2; D not resolved. The CDR3 runs to 12 residues. The germline V gene has CDR1 LNHDA and CDR2 SQIVND (reference sequence). V lost 7 bases, J lost 7 bases, and 13 bases lay in between. The CDR3 loop reads CASNMGNRGYTF. The CDR3 DNA reads TGTGCCAGTAACATGGGGAATCGTGGCTACACCTTC.

V is TRBV10-3 and J is TRBJ2-2; D is perhaps TRBD2 (6 bases). The CDR3 extends over 16 amino acids. Germline CDR1 is ENHRY and CDR2 is SYGVKD. V was shortened by 0 bases and J by 0 bases, with 8 bases between the two germline ends. The CDR3 DNA follows: TGTGCCATCAGTGAGTCTGCGGGACCGAACACCGGGGAGCTGTTTTTT. Translating it yields CAISESAGPNTGELFF.

Ten or more counts support this clonotype. The chain carries TRBV30 and TRBJ2-7; TRBD1 matches at 7 bases. The CDR3 is 17 residues long. Germline CDR1 GTSNPN, CDR2 SVGIG (reference sequence). V was pared by 1 base and J by 2 bases, with 14 bases of the junction left unmatched. The CDR3 spells CAWSAPLGTALTYEQYF. The DNA of the CDR3 is TGTGCCTGGAGTGCGCCACTCGGGACAGCCCTGACCTACGAGCAGTACTTC.

This clonotype was counted only a few times. V usage is TRBV27 and J usage is TRBJ1-1; no clear D. This CDR3 region has 15 residues. Germline CDR1 reads MNHEY; CDR2 reads SMNVEV (reference sequence). Trimming cost V 0 bases and J 2 bases, with 10 bases left between them. The CDR3 bases are TGTGCCAGCAGTTTATCCGGAAGATTCAACACTGAAGCTTTCTTT. It is translated as CASSLSGRFNTEAFF.

For this clonotype: A read error may explain this, as a much larger clone is one base away. V and J are TRBV29-1 and TRBJ1-1; 8 nucleotides line up with TRBD1. The junction had 3 bases not matched to a gene; V was cut back by 5 bases and J by 4 bases. Germline values: CDR1 SQVTM, CDR2 ANQGSEA. This CDR3 spans 12 amino acids. This CDR3 reads CSVQDRATEAFF. The CDR3 DNA is TGCAGCGTTCAGGACAGGGCCACTGAAGCTTTCTTT.

This clonotype has a count of ten or more. The J gene is TRBJ1-1, the V gene TRBV6-5, with D possibly TRBD1 on 6 matching bases. The V gene lost 5 bases and the J gene lost 11 bases, with 18 bases spanning the gap. CDR1 MNHEY and CDR2 SVGAGI come from the germline V gene. There are 13 residues in the CDR3. The CDR3 DNA reads TGTGCCAGCAGTAACAGGGCCATGGGATGGGCTTTCTTT. This encodes CASSNRAMGWAFF.